This T cell receptor beta chain was captured by sequencing in a study of cytomegalovirus exposure and HLA in healthy donors. Study conclusions and caveats: The study listed around 150 cytomegalovirus-associated TCR beta chains.

CDR3 length: 11 amino acids. Per germline, CDR1 LNHDA and CDR2 SQIVND (reference sequence). It was with 60 Vbeta and 13 Jbeta primers that the PCR ran. The table came from immunoSEQ multiplex PCR; TCRdb's copy has only in-frame clones and leaves some out. This table has just over 65,000 clones, approximately 75% appearing once. This clone has more than one count but fewer than ten. Its matching antigen is unknown. Germline and junction disagree at one end, which may indicate a read error. Donors were nominally healthy when sampled, though unrecorded immune exposures were likely. The rearrangement links TRBV19 to TRBJ1-2; D call uncertain. Sequencing was performed on PBMCs. This receptor was obtained from a human donor in good health. CDR3 amino acids: CASNRDYGYPF. The CDR3 nucleotides are TGTGCCAGTAACAGAGACTATGGCTACCCCTTC. The entire variable domain, with the rest obtained from reference TRBV19 and TRBJ1-2, is as follows: DGGITQSPKYLFRKEGQNVTLSCEQNLNHDAMYWYRQDPGQGLRLIYYSQIVNDFQKGDIAEGYSVSREKKESFPLTVTSAQKNPTAFYLCASNRDYGYPFGSGTRLTVV.